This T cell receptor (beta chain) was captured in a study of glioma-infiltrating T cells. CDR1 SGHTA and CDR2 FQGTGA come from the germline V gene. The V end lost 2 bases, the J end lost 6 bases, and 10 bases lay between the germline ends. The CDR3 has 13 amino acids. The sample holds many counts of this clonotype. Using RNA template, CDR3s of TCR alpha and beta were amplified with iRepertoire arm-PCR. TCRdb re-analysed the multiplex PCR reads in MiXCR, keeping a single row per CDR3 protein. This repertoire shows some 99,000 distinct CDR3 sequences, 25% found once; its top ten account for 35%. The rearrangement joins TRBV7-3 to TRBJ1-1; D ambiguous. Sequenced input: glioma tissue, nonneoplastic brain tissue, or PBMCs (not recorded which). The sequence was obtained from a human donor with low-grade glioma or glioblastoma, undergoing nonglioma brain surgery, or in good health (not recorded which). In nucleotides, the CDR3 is TGTGCCAGCAGCTTAGAGTGGGAATCTGAAGCTTTCTTT. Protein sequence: CASSLEWESEAFF.